This T cell receptor beta chain was found in a study of blood T cell repertoires in COVID-19. The CDR3 runs to 12 residues. Trimming removed 6 bases at V and 7 bases at J, with 13 bases between. CDR1 and CDR2 from the germline V gene are MDHEN and SYDVKM. Per the original methods: Reference gene primer amplification gave estimated nucleated cell counts. Here immunoSEQ multiplex PCR was the method, and the copy in TCRdb shows in-frame clones only, minus some. V and J calls and clone size follow that table, whereas D and trimming were derived from the DNA. The table includes nearly 65,000 clones, 84% detected once.

This chain links TRBV28 with TRBJ2-7; tentative D call: TRBD2 (5 bases). The material sequenced was peripheral blood. This TCR came from a human donor in a cohort sampled during active COVID-19. CDR3 loop: CASSPSSGEQYF. The CDR3, as DNA: TGTGCCAGCAGCCCTTCGTCGGGGGAGCAGTACTTC.